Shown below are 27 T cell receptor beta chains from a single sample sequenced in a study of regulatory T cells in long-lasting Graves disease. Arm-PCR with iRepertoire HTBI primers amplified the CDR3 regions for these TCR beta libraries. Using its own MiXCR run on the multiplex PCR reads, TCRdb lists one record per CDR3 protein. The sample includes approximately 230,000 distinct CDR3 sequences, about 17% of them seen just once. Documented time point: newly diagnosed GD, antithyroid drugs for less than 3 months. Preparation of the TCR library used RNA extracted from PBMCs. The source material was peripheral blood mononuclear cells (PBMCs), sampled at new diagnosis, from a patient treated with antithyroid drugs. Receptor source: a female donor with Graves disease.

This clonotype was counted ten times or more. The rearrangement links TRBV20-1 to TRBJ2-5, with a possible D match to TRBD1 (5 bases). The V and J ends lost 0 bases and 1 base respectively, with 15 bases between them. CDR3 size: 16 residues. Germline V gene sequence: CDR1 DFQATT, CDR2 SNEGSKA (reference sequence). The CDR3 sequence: CSARDFSRTSQETQYF. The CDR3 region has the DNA TGCAGTGCTAGAGATTTCTCCCGGACAAGCCAAGAGACCCAGTACTTC.

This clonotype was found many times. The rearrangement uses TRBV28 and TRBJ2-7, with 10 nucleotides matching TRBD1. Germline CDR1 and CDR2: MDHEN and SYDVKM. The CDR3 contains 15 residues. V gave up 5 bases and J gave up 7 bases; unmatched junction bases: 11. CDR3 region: CASSSPGQGLGEQYF. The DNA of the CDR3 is TGTGCCAGCAGTAGTCCGGGACAGGGGCTAGGTGAGCAGTACTTC. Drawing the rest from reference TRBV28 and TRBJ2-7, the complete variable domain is DVKVTQSSRYLVKRTGEKVFLECVQDMDHENMFWYRQDPGLGLRLIYFSYDVKMKEKGDIPEGYSVSREKKERFSLILESASTNQTSMYLCASSSPGQGLGEQYFGPGTRLTVT.

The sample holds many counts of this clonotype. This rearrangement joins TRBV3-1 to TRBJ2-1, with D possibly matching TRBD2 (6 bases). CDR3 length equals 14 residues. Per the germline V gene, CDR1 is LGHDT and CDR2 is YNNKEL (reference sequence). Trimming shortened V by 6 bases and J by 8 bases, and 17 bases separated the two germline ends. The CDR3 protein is CASSPTNIADEQFF. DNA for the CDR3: TGTGCCAGCAGTCCTACCAATATAGCGGATGAGCAGTTCTTC.

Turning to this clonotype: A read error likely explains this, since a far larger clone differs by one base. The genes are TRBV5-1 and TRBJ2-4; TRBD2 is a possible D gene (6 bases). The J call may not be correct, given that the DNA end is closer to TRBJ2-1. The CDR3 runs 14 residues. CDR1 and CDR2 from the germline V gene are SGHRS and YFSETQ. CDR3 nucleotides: TGTGCCAGCGGCTCCCCCCGTGGGGGGAATGAGCAGTTCTTC. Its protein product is CASGSPRGGNEQFF.

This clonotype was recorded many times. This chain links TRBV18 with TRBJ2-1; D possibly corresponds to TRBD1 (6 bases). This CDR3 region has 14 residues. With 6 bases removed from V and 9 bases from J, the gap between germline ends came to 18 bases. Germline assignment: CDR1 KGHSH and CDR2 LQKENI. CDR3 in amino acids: CASSPSLQGPEQFF. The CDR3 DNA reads TGTGCCAGCTCTCCTTCATTACAGGGACCTGAGCAGTTCTTC. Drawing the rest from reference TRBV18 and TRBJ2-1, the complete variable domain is NAGVMQNPRHLVRRRGQEARLRCSPMKGHSHVYWYRQLPEEGLKFMVYLQKENIIDESGMPKERFSAEFPKEGPSILRIQQVVRGDSAAYFCASSPSLQGPEQFFGPGTRLTVL.

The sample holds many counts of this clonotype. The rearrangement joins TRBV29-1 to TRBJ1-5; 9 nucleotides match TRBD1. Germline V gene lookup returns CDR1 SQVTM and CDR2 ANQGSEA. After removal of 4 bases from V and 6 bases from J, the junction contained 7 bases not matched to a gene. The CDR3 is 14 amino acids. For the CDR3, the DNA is TGCAGCGTTGCCCTGGGACAGGGCGGTCAGCCCCAGCATTTT. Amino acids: CSVALGQGGQPQHF.

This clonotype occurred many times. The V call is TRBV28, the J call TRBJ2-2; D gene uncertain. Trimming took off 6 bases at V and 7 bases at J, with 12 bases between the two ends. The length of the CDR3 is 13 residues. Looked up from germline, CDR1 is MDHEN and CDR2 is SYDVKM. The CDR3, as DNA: TGTGCCAGCAGCTACCAAATGGACGGGGAGCTGTTTTTT. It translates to CASSYQMDGELFF.

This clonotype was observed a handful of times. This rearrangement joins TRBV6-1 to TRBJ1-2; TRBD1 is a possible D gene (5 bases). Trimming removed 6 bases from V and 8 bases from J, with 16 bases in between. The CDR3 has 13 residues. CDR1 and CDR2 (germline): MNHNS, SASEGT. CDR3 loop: CASSLVQGYGYTF. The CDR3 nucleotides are TGTGCCAGCAGCCTCGTCCAGGGTTACGGCTACACCTTC.

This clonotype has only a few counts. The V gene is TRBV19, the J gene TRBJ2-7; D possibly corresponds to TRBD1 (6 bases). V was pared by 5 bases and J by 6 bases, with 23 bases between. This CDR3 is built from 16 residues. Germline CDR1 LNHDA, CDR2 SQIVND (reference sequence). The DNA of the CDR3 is TGTGCCAGTAGTTCAGCAGCTCGGGACCTCAGGGGCGAGCAGTACTTC. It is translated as CASSSAARDLRGEQYF.

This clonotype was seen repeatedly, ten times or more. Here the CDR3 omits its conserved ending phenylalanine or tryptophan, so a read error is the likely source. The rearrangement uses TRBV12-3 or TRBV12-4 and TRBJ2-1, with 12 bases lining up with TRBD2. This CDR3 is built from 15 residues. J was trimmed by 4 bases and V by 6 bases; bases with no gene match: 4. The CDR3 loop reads CASSPTSGSYNEQFL. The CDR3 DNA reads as TGTGCCAGCAGCCCGACTAGCGGGAGTTACAATGAGCAGTTCCTC.

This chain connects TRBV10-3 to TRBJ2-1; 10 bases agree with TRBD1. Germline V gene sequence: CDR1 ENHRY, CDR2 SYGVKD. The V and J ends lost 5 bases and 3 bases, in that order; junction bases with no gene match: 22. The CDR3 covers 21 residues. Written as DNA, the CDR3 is TGTGCCATCAGTCTCGCGACAGGACAGGGGGATAGGGGATCGGTCTACAATGAGCAGTTCTTC. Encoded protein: CAISLATGQGDRGSVYNEQFF.

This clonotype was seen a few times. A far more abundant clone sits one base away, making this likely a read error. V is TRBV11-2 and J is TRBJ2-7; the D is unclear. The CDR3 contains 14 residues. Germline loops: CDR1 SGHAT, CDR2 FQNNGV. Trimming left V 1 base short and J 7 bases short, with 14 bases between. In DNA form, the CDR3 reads TGTGCCAGCAGCTTAGGATCAGCAGACAATGAGCAGTACTTC. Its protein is CASSLGSADNEQYF.

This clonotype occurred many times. DNA of the CDR3: TGTGCCAGCAGCTCGGGACTAGGAATCGGGGAGCTGTTTTTT. This sequence encodes CASSSGLGIGELFF. This rearrangement joins TRBV11-3 to TRBJ2-2; 8 positions match TRBD2. Germline CDR1 is SGHNT and CDR2 is YENEEA. The CDR3 totals 14 residues. The ends lost 4 bases at V and 7 bases at J; junction bases unmatched: 5.

CDR3 in amino acids: CASSFNKNTEAFF. CDR3 nucleotides: TGTGCCAGCAGTTTCAACAAGAACACTGAAGCTTTCTTT. The V gene is TRBV12-3 or TRBV12-4, the J gene TRBJ1-1; D uncertain. This CDR3 is 13 amino acids long. Trimming removed 3 bases from V and 1 base from J, with 6 bases in between.

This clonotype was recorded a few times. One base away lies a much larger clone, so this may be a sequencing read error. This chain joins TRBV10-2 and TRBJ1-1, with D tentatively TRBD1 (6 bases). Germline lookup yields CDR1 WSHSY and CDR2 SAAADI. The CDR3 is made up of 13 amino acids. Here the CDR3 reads CATSQGTNTGAFF. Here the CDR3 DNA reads TGCGCCACCTCTCAGGGGACGAACACTGGAGCTTTCTTT.

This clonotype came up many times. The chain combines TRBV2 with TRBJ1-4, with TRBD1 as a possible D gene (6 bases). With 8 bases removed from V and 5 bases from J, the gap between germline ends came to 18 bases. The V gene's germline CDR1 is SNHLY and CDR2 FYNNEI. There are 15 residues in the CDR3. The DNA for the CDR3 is TGTGCCAGCCTACGGGACAACCCCTTGAATGAAAAACTGTTTTTT. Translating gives CASLRDNPLNEKLFF.

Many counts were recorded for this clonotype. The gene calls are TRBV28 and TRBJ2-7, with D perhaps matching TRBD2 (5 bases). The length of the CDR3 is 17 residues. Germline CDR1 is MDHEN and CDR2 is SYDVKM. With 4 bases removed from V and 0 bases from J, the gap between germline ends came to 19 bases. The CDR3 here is CASSSPRGGPSSYEQYF. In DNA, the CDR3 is TGTGCCAGCAGTTCCCCCCGAGGCGGGCCAAGCTCCTACGAGCAGTACTTC.

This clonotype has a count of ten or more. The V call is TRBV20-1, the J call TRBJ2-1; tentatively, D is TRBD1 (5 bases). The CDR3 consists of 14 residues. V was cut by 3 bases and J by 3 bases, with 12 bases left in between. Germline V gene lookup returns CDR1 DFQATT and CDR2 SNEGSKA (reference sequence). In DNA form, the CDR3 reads TGCAGTGCTAGCGCGCAGGGCGTCTACAATGAGCAGTTCTTC. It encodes CSASAQGVYNEQFF.

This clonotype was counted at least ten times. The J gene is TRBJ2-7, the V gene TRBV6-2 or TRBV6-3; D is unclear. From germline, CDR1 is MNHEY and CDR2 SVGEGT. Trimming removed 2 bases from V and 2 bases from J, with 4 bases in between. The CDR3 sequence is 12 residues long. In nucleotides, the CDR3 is TGTGCCAGCAGTTACACCCCCTACGAGCAGTACTTC. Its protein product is CASSYTPYEQYF.

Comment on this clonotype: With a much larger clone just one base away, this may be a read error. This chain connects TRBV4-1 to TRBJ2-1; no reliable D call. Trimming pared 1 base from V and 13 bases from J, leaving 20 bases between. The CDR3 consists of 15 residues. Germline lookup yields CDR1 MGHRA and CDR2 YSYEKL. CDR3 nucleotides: TGCGCCAGCAGCCAAGTAGGATCGGCAAGAGAGACCCAGTTCTTC. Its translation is CASSQVGSARETQFF.

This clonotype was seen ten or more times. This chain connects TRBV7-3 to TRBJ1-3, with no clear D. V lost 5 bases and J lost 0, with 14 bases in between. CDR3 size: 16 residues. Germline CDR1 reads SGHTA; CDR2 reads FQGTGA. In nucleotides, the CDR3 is TGTGCCAGCAGCCGAGCGGGGAGCGCCTCTGGAAACACCATATATTTT. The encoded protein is CASSRAGSASGNTIYF.

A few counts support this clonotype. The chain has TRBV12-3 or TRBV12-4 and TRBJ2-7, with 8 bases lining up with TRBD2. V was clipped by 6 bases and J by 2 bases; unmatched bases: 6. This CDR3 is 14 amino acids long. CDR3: CASSPTSGPYEQYF. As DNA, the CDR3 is TGTGCCAGCAGCCCTACTAGCGGCCCCTACGAGCAGTACTTC.

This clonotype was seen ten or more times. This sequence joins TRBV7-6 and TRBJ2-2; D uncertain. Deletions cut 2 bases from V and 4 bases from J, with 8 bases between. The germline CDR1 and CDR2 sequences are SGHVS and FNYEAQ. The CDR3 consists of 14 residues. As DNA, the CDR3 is TGTGCCAGCAGCTTATCTCAGTCCACCGGGGAGCTGTTTTTT. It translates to CASSLSQSTGELFF.

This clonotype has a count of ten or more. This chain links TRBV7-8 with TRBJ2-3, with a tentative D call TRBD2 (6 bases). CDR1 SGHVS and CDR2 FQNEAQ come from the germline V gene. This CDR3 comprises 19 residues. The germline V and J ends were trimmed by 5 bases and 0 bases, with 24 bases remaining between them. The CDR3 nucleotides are TGTGCCAGCAGCACCCGGAGGGCGCGCCAGCTTATTAGCACAGATACGCAGTATTTT. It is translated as CASSTRRARQLISTDTQYF. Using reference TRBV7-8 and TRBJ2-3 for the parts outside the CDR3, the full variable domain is GAGVSQSPRYKVAKRGQDVALRCDPISGHVSLFWYQQALGQGPEFLTYFQNEAQLDKSGLPSDRFFAERPEGSVSTLKIQRTQQEDSAVYLCASSTRRARQLISTDTQYFGPGTRLTVL.

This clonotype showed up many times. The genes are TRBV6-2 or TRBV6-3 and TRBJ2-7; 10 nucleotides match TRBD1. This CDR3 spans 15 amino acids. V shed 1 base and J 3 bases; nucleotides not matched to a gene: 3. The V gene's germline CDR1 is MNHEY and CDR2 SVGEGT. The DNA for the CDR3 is TGTGCCAGCAGTTACTGGGGACAGGGGATCTACGAGCAGTACTTC. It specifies CASSYWGQGIYEQYF.

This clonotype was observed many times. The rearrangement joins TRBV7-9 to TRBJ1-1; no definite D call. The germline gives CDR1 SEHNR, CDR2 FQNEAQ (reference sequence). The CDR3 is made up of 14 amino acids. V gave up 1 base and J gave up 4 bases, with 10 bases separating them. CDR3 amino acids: CASSLDTGITEAFF. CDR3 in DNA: TGTGCCAGCAGCTTAGATACCGGTATCACTGAAGCTTTCTTT.

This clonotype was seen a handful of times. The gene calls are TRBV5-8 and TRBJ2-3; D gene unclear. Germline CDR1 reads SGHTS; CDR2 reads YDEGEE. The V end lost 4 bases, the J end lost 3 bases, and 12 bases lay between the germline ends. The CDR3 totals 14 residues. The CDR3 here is CASSNLDGTDTQYF. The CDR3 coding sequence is TGTGCCAGCAGCAATCTAGACGGGACAGATACGCAGTATTTT.